The 8 T cell receptor beta chains below come from one sample, sequenced in a study of PD-1 blockade in classical Hodgkin lymphoma. The time point is: cycle 4 day 1 (C4D1), after 6 weeks of nivolumab. All patients relapsed after autologous stem cell transplantation, and brentuximab vedotin exposure varied. Magnetic negative selection was used to purify CD8+ T cells from thawed PBMCs. TCRdb's copy holds only in-frame clones and misses some; the assay was immunoSEQ multiplex PCR. Among roughly 9,900 clones, around 68% were seen once, and the ten largest hold approximately 10%. The sequenced sample was CD8+ T cells from blood, obtained before the fourth cycle of nivolumab. The source is a human donor with classical Hodgkin lymphoma.

This clone was seen a handful of times. V usage is TRBV13 and J usage is TRBJ2-3, with 9 bases lining up with TRBD2. The trim removed 4 bases at V and 2 bases at J, leaving 10 bases unmatched. Germline V gene lookup returns CDR1 PRHDT and CDR2 FYEKMQ (reference sequence). This CDR3 has 17 residues. DNA for the CDR3: TGTGCCAGCAGCTCATTTGTAGCGGGAGCTTACACAGATACGCAGTATTTT. It encodes CASSSFVAGAYTDTQYF.

The chain links TRBV4-1 to TRBJ1-4; D unclear. Germline V gene sequence: CDR1 MGHRA, CDR2 YSYEKL. Trimming took off 0 bases at V and 7 bases at J, with 3 bases between the two ends. The CDR3 has 12 amino acids. CDR3 sequence reads: CASSQESEKLFF. CDR3 sequence (DNA): TGCGCCAGCAGCCAAGAGAGTGAAAAACTGTTTTTT.

This chain uses TRBV6-5 with TRBJ1-2; tentative D call: TRBD1 (5 bases). The germline V gene encodes CDR1 MNHEY and CDR2 SVGAGI. Trimming removed 2 bases at V and 14 bases at J, with 24 bases between. This CDR3 has 15 residues. The CDR3 is CASSYLAPARQRSTF. The CDR3 DNA follows: TGTGCCAGCAGTTACCTCGCCCCTGCCCGACAGCGCTCTACCTTC.

The chain links TRBV11-1 to TRBJ1-1; D ambiguous. The CDR3 has 11 amino acids. V lost 5 bases, J lost 5 bases, and 6 bases lay in between. Per germline, CDR1 SGHAT and CDR2 FQDESV (reference sequence). The CDR3 DNA reads as TGTGCCAGCAGCGCCCGGACTGAAGCTTTCTTT. Its translation is CASSARTEAFF.

The chain couples TRBV5-1 to TRBJ2-1; maybe TRBD2 (7 bases). CDR3 size: 15 residues. Trimming took off 2 bases at V and 7 bases at J, with 16 bases between the two ends. Germline V gene data show CDR1 as SGHRS and CDR2 as YFSETQ. The CDR3 nucleotides are TGCGCCAGCAGCTTCACACTAGCGAGGGGGAATGAGCAGTTCTTC. Its translation is CASSFTLARGNEQFF. Together with reference TRBV5-1 and TRBJ2-1, the CDR3 gives the full variable domain: KAGVTQTPRYLIKTRGQQVTLSCSPISGHRSVSWYQQTPGQGLQFLFEYFSETQRNKGNFPGRFSGRQFSNSRSEMNVSTLELGDSALYLCASSFTLARGNEQFFGPGTRLTVL.

The rearrangement links TRBV5-5 to TRBJ2-7; 15 bases map to TRBD2. Germline loops: CDR1 SGHKS, CDR2 YYEKEE (reference sequence). The CDR3 is 18 amino acids. The J segment lost 0 bases and the V segment lost 7 bases, leaving 11 bases of the junction unmatched. The CDR3 DNA sequence: TGTGCCAGCCGGGGGCCGGGACTAGCGGGAGGCCTCTCCTACGAGCAGTACTTC. Amino acids: CASRGPGLAGGLSYEQYF.

The J gene is TRBJ1-1, the V gene TRBV6-6; 7 bases agree with TRBD1. The J segment lost 0 bases and the V segment lost 2 bases, leaving 6 bases of the junction unmatched. CDR1 is MNHNY, CDR2 SVGAGI, per germline (reference sequence). This CDR3 is 16 amino acids long. This chain's CDR3 is CASSYLATGLNTEAFF. CDR3 coding DNA: TGTGCCAGCAGTTACCTAGCGACAGGGTTGAACACTGAAGCTTTCTTT.

This sequence joins TRBV4-3 and TRBJ1-1; 8 positions match TRBD1. Germline V CDR1 and CDR2: LGHNA, YSLEER. The V and J ends lost 3 bases and 0 bases, in that order; junction bases with no gene match: 9. The CDR3 runs 17 residues. The CDR3 nucleotides read TGCGCCAGCAGCCATCTCTGGGACAGGTCCATGAACACTGAAGCTTTCTTT. Translating gives CASSHLWDRSMNTEAFF.